A selection of T cell receptor beta chains follows, all from one sample in a study of blood T cells in healthy people across ages. TCRdb re-derived calls from the 5' RACE reads in MiXCR, one entry per CDR3 protein. The sample includes hundreds of thousands of distinct CDR3 sequences, 45% to 50% seen only once; the top ten take around a third. The sequenced sample consisted of blood. The receptors were gathered from a woman aged 55-69 years in good health. Both conserved end residues are part of each CDR3. D genes are given only for firm matches. Size is stated for part of the rows, as once, few or many counts, or as a class when the clone is expanded.

D gene	CDR3 length	V gene	clone size	J gene	CDR3 protein	CDR3 DNA
TRBD1	14	TRBV20-1	-	TRBJ1-1	CSASWSDRGVEAFF	TGCAGTGCTAGTTGGTCGGACAGGGGCGTTGAAGCTTTCTTT
TRBD2	13	TRBV20-1	-	TRBJ2-1	CSAGTSGKVEQFF	TGCAGTGCGGGGACTAGCGGGAAGGTTGAGCAGTTCTTC
-	16	TRBV5-5	many	TRBJ2-4	CASSLEQILAKNIQYF	TGTGCCAGCAGCTTGGAGCAGATACTAGCCAAAAACATTCAGTACTTC
TRBD2	16	TRBV4-1	-	TRBJ2-2	CASSQDRTSGAGELFF	TGCGCCAGCAGCCAAGATCGGACTAGCGGGGCCGGGGAGCTGTTTTTT
-	15	TRBV7-3	-	TRBJ2-3	CASSSQGGGSDTQYF	TGTGCCAGCAGCTCCCAGGGGGGAGGGTCAGATACGCAGTATTTT
-	14	TRBV28	-	TRBJ1-2	CASSSLGFNYGYTF	TGTGCCAGCAGTTCTCTCGGTTTTAACTATGGCTACACCTTC
TRBD2	17	TRBV7-6	-	TRBJ2-3	CASSPGLAGVATDTQYF	TGTGCCAGCAGCCCGGGACTAGCGGGAGTGGCCACAGATACGCAGTATTTT
-	14	TRBV10-3	-	TRBJ2-7	CAISEVGPAHEQYF	TGTGCCATCAGTGAGGTGGGACCCGCCCACGAGCAGTACTTC
TRBD2	16	TRBV28	-	TRBJ2-3	CASSDTAGGRADTQYF	TGTGCCAGCAGTGACACAGCGGGAGGGCGCGCAGATACGCAGTATTTT
-	14	TRBV14	-	TRBJ1-6	CASTGGSRRSPLHF	TGTGCCAGCACCGGGGGCAGCCGGCGTTCACCCCTCCACTTT
-	15	TRBV10-3	-	TRBJ1-1	CAISERNAGGYEAFF	TGTGCCATCAGTGAGCGGAACGCCGGTGGTTATGAAGCTTTCTTT
TRBD1	15	TRBV11-2	-	TRBJ1-2	CASSLDPTGYYGYTF	TGTGCCAGCAGCTTAGACCCGACAGGGTACTATGGCTACACCTTC
-	13	TRBV7-9	many	TRBJ2-7	CASSLRDGYEQYF	TGTGCCAGCAGCTTGAGGGACGGATACGAGCAGTACTTC
-	14	TRBV7-3	-	TRBJ1-1	CASSPSNLNTEAFF	TGTGCCAGCAGCCCATCAAACCTGAACACTGAAGCTTTCTTT
-	13	TRBV5-1	once	TRBJ2-1	CASSQTSRNEQFF	TGCGCCAGCAGTCAAACTAGCCGCAATGAGCAGTTCTTC
-	15	TRBV4-2	-	TRBJ1-1	CASSPSPGRDTEAFF	TGTGCCAGCAGCCCCTCCCCGGGGAGGGACACTGAAGCTTTCTTT
-	14	TRBV5-1	-	TRBJ1-1	CASSIQGRSTEAFF	TGCGCCAGCAGCATCCAGGGTCGGAGCACTGAAGCTTTCTTT
-	14	TRBV28	-	TRBJ2-1	CASSRSRGGNEQFF	TGTGCCAGCAGCCGGTCCAGGGGGGGCAATGAGCAGTTCTTC
-	18	TRBV5-6	-	TRBJ2-1	CASSLLIVGLSSYNEQFF	TGTGCCAGCAGCTTACTAATCGTGGGATTAAGCTCCTACAATGAGCAGTTCTTC
TRBD2	16	TRBV7-2	-	TRBJ2-1	CASSLAAGEPYNEQFF	TGTGCCAGCAGCTTAGCAGCGGGAGAACCCTACAATGAGCAGTTCTTC